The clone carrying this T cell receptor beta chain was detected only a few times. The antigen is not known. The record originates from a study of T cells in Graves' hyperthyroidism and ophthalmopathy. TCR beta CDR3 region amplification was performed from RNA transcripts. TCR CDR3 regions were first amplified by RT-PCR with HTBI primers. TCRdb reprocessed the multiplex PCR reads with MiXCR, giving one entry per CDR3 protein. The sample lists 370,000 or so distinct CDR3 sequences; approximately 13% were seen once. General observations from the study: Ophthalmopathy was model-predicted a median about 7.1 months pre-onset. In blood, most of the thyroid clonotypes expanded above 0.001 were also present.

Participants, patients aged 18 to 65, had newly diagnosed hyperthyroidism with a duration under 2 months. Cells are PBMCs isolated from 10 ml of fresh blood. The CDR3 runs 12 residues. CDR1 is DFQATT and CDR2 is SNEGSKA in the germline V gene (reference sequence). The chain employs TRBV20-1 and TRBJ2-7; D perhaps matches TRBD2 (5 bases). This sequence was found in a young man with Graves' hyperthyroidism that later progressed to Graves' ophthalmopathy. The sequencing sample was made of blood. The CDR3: CRPGKQTYEQYF. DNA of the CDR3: TGCAGACCGGGGAAGCAGACCTACGAGCAGTACTTC.